Shown below are 9 T cell receptor beta chains from a single sample sequenced in a study of cytomegalovirus exposure and HLA in healthy donors. Both 60 Vbeta primers and 13 Jbeta primers went into the PCR. Profiling relied on immunoSEQ multiplex PCR, and the TCRdb table lists in-frame clones only, not all of them. The sample has 55,000 to 75,000 clones; roughly 75% are singletons. The sample taken for sequencing was PBMCs. The receptors here all came from a man aged 25-45 years in good health and CMV-seropositive.

CDR3 in amino acids: CASSLNRVRLGYTF. CDR3 DNA sequence: TGTGCCAGTAGCCTAAACAGGGTGCGGCTCGGCTACACCTTC. The V and J genes are TRBV19 and TRBJ1-2; TRBD1 is a possible D gene (6 bases). The germline V and J ends were trimmed by 6 bases and 8 bases, with 19 bases remaining between them. The length of the CDR3 is 14 residues. Germline CDR1 reads LNHDA; CDR2 reads SQIVND (reference sequence).

The chain couples TRBV2 to TRBJ1-5, with D uncertain. The CDR3 is 13 amino acids. With 4 bases removed from V and 1 base from J, the gap between germline ends came to 5 bases. Germline loops: CDR1 SNHLY, CDR2 FYNNEI. CDR3 amino acids: CASSGESNQPQHF. DNA for the CDR3: TGTGCCAGCAGTGGCGAAAGCAATCAGCCCCAGCATTTT.

There are a few counts of this clone. The chain joins TRBV10-3 to TRBJ1-4; D gene uncertain. The CDR3 contains 14 residues. With 4 bases removed from V and 4 bases from J, the gap between germline ends came to 10 bases. CDR1 is ENHRY and CDR2 is SYGVKD in the germline V gene. This chain's CDR3 is CAISGHGNNEKLFF. The CDR3 DNA is TGTGCCATCAGTGGACACGGAAATAATGAAAAACTGTTTTTT.

This sequence joins TRBV6-1 and TRBJ1-2; 9 bases map to TRBD1. The length of the CDR3 is 14 residues. Unmatched junction bases numbered 5, after V lost 5 bases and J lost 4 bases. Per the germline V gene, CDR1 is MNHNS and CDR2 is SASEGT. The CDR3 region is CASSHRDRVYGYTF. The DNA for the CDR3 is TGTGCCAGCAGTCACCGGGACAGGGTCTATGGCTACACCTTC.

The gene calls are TRBV7-3 and TRBJ1-1; D is unresolved. The CDR3 spans 12 residues. Germline V gives CDR1 SGHTA, CDR2 FQGTGA. V lost 2 bases, J lost 5 bases, and 6 bases lay in between. CDR3 protein: CASSLFRTEAFF. CDR3 bases: TGTGCCAGCAGCTTATTCAGGACTGAAGCTTTCTTT.

This chain connects TRBV7-2 to TRBJ1-5, with D possibly being TRBD1 (6 bases). The CDR3 contains 13 residues. Per the germline V gene, CDR1 is SGHTA and CDR2 is FQGNSA. V was trimmed by 3 bases and J by 7 bases, leaving 10 bases between them. CDR3: CASSFYRAQPQHF. DNA for the CDR3: TGTGCCAGCAGCTTTTACAGGGCGCAGCCCCAGCATTTT. The full variable domain, with the rest looked up from reference TRBV7-2 and TRBJ1-5, is GAGVSQSPSNKVTEKGKDVELRCDPISGHTALYWYRQSLGQGLEFLIYFQGNSAPDKSGLPSDRFSAERTGGSVSTLTIQRTQQEDSAVYLCASSFYRAQPQHFGDGTRLSIL.

V gene TRBV27 combines with J gene TRBJ1-5; TRBD1 matches 7 bases. Looked up from germline, CDR1 is MNHEY and CDR2 is SMNVEV (reference sequence). The CDR3 is 15 amino acids. The V segment lost 2 bases and the J segment 4 bases; nucleotides outside the gene matches: 5. The CDR3 here is CASSLVWDSNQPQHF. In nucleotides, the CDR3 is TGTGCCAGCAGTTTAGTGTGGGACAGTAATCAGCCCCAGCATTTT.

This clone was recorded only once. This rearrangement joins TRBV27 to TRBJ1-2; TRBD1 matches at 7 bases. The ends lost 2 bases at V and 4 bases at J; junction bases unmatched: 4. CDR3 size: 14 residues. Germline CDR1 reads MNHEY; CDR2 reads SMNVEV (reference sequence). The DNA of the CDR3 is TGTGCCAGCAGTTTAAGGGGGCGCCCCTATGGCTACACCTTC. Translating it yields CASSLRGRPYGYTF.

Only one count was recorded for this clone. The CDR3 DNA sequence: TGTGCCACCAGCAGAGAAGGATGGCAGGGCACTGAAGCTTTCTTT. It yields the protein CATSREGWQGTEAFF. The chain links TRBV15 to TRBJ1-1; D might be TRBD1 (5 bases). CDR1 is LNHNV and CDR2 is YYDKDF in the germline V gene (reference sequence). V lost 0 bases, J lost 4 bases, and 12 bases lay in between. The CDR3 covers 15 residues.